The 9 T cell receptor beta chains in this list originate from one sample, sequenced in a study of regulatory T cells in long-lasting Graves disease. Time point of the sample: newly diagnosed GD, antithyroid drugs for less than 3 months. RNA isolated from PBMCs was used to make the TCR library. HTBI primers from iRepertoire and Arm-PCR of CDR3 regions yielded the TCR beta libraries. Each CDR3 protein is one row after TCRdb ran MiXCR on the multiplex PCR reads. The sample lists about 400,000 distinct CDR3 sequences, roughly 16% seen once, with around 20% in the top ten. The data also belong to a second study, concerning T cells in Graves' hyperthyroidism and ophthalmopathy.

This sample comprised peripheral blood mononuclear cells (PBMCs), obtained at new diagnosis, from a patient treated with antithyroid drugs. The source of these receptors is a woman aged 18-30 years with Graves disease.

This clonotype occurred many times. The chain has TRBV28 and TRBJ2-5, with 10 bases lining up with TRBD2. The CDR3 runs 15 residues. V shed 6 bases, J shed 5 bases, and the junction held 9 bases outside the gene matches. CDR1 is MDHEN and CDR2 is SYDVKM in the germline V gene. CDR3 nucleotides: TGTGCCAGCAGCCGTCCGACTAGCGGGCCGGAGACCCAGTACTTC. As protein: CASSRPTSGPETQYF. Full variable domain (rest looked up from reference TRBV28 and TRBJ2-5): DVKVTQSSRYLVKRTGEKVFLECVQDMDHENMFWYRQDPGLGLRLIYFSYDVKMKEKGDIPEGYSVSREKKERFSLILESASTNQTSMYLCASSRPTSGPETQYFGPGTRLLVL.

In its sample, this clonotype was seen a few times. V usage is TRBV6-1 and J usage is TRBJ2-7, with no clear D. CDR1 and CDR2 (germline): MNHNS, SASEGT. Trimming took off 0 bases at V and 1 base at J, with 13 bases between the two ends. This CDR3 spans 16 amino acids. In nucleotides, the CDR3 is TGTGCCAGCAGTGAAGCGCCACAGTTCTCTTCCTACGAGCAGTACTTC. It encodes CASSEAPQFSSYEQYF.

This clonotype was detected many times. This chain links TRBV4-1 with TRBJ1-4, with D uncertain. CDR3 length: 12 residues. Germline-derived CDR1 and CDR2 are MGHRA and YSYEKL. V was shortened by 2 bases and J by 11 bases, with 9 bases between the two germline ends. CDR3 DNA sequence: TGCGCCAGCAGCCAATCCCGGACGAAACTGTTTTTT. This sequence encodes CASSQSRTKLFF.

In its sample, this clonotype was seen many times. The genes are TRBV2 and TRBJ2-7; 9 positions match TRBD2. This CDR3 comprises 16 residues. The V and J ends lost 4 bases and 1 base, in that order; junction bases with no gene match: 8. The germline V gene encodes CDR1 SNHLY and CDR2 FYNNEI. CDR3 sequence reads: CASSGGSGSQSYEQYF. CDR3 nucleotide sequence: TGTGCCAGCAGTGGGGGTAGCGGGAGTCAGTCCTACGAGCAGTACTTC.

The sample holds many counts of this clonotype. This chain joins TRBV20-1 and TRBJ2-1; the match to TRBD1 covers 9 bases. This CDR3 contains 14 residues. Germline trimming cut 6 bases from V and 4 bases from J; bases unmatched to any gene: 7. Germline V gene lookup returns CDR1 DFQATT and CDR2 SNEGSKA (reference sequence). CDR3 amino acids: CSATGTGLYNEQFF. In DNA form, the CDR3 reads TGCAGTGCGACGGGGACAGGGCTATACAATGAGCAGTTCTTC.

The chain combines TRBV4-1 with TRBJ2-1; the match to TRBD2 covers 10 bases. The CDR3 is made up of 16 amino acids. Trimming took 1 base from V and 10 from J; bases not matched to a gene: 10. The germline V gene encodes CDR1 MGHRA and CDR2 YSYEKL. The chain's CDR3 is CASSQVLAGPIPEQFF. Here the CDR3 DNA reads TGCGCCAGCAGCCAAGTACTAGCGGGGCCCATACCGGAGCAGTTCTTC.

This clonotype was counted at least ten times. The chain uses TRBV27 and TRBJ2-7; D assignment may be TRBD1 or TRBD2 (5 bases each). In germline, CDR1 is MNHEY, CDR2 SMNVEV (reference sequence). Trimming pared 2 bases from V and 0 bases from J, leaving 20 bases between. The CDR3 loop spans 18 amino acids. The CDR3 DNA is TGTGCCAGCAGTTTAGGCCCCCCGGGGCCCTCCAGCTCCTACGAGCAGTACTTC. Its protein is CASSLGPPGPSSSYEQYF.

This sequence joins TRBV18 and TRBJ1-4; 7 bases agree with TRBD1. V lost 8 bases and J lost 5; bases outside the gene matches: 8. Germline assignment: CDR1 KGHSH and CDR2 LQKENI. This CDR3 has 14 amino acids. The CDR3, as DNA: TGTGCCAGCCGTACCGGGACAGAGAATGAAAAACTGTTTTTT. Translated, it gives CASRTGTENEKLFF.

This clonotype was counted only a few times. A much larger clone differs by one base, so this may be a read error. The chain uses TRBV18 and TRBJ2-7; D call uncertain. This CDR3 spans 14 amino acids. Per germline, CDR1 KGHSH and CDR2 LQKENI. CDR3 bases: TGTGCCAGCTCACCTTCTGCAGGCCGCTACGGGCAGTACTTC. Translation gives CASSPSAGRYGQYF.